This is a list of T cell receptor beta chains from one sample in a study of T-cell reconstitution after alpha-beta-depleted transplantation in children. TCRdb called the PCR reads again in MiXCR, with one record for every CDR3 protein. This table holds roughly 570,000 distinct CDR3 sequences, roughly 30% found once. The sample here was PBMCs, taken before TCRalphabeta/CD19-depleted stem cell transplant. These receptors originate from a boy under two years old with Wiskott-Aldrich syndrome, due to receive a stem cell transplant. Both conserved end residues are part of each CDR3. A D gene is named only where the DNA matches it firmly. Size is stated for part of the rows, as once, few or many counts, or as a class when the clone is expanded.

TGTGCCACCAGCAGCCCTGAGACAGGGTTAGTCTACGAGCAGTACTTC CATSSPETGLVYEQYF TRBV15 . TRBJ2-7 TRBD1
TGTGCCAGCAGCTCCCCGAGAAGCAATCAGCCCCAGCATTTT CASSSPRSNQPQHF TRBV7-9 . TRBJ1-5 .
TGCGCCAGCAGCCATAACTTGGGACTAGCGGAACAAAACATTCAGTACTTC CASSHNLGLAEQNIQYF TRBV4-1 . TRBJ2-4 TRBD2
TGTGCCAGCGGGGGACTTTCCACAGATACGCAGTATTTT CASGGLSTDTQYF TRBV9 . TRBJ2-3 .
TGTGCCAGCAGTCGGCGGTACAATGAGCAGTTCTTC CASSRRYNEQFF TRBV7-6 . TRBJ2-1 .
TGTGCCAGTAGTATAATCCAAGGGGCTGACTATGGCTACACCTTC CASSIIQGADYGYTF TRBV19 few TRBJ1-2 .
TGTGCCAGCACCCCATGGGGGGGTAACTATGGCTACACCTTC CASTPWGGNYGYTF TRBV12-3/TRBV12-4 few TRBJ1-2 .
TGTGCCAGCAGGGATAGCAATCAGCCCCAGCATTTT CASRDSNQPQHF TRBV12-3/TRBV12-4 few TRBJ1-5 .
TGCGCCAGCAGCTTGTATAGCGGGAGGGACACCGGGGAGCTGTTTTTT CASSLYSGRDTGELFF TRBV5-1 . TRBJ2-2 TRBD2
TGCGCCAGCAGTTCCTCTTGGGGGGAAACTAATGAAAAACTGTTTTTT CASSSSWGETNEKLFF TRBV5-1 . TRBJ1-4 .
TGTGCCAGCAGGTCTAGCGGGAGTTCCCACGAGCAGTACTTC CASRSSGSSHEQYF TRBV28 . TRBJ2-7 TRBD2
TGCAGTGCTATCAGGGGGTCGTGGTACGAGCAGTACTTC CSAIRGSWYEQYF TRBV20-1 . TRBJ2-7 TRBD1
TGTGCCAGCAGCTCTAGACAGGAGTTCAATCAGCCCCAGCATTTT CASSSRQEFNQPQHF TRBV28 few TRBJ1-5 .
TGCAGCGGGGACAGGTTTCCGTACGAGCAGTACTTC CSGDRFPYEQYF TRBV29-1 few TRBJ2-7 TRBD1
TGTGCCAGCAGTTTACTCAGGGTTGGCACCGGGGAGCTGTTTTTT CASSLLRVGTGELFF TRBV12-3/TRBV12-4 . TRBJ2-2 .
TGTGCCATCAGGGGGACGGGGGGCACCGGGGAGCTGTTTTTT CAIRGTGGTGELFF TRBV10-3 . TRBJ2-2 TRBD2
TGTGCCAGCAGAAAAGACAACTCTGGGGCCAACGTCCTGACTTTC CASRKDNSGANVLTF TRBV6-2/TRBV6-3 . TRBJ2-6 .
TGTGCCAGCAGCCGACAAGGTGGACAGGGGCTTTACGAGCAGTACTTC CASSRQGGQGLYEQYF TRBV3-1 few TRBJ2-7 TRBD1
TGCAGTGCTACGCTAGCGGCTAGCACAGATACGCAGTATTTT CSATLAASTDTQYF TRBV20-1 few TRBJ2-3 TRBD2
TGCAGTGCTAGTAAACTTGGTGCAGGCGAGCAGTACTTC CSASKLGAGEQYF TRBV20-1 few TRBJ2-7 .
TGTGCCAGCAGTTACAGGGGATACTACGAGCAGTACTTC CASSYRGYYEQYF TRBV12-3/TRBV12-4 . TRBJ2-7 TRBD1
TGTGCCAGCAGCGTCCGGATCTACGAGCAGTACTTC CASSVRIYEQYF TRBV12-3/TRBV12-4 few TRBJ2-7 .